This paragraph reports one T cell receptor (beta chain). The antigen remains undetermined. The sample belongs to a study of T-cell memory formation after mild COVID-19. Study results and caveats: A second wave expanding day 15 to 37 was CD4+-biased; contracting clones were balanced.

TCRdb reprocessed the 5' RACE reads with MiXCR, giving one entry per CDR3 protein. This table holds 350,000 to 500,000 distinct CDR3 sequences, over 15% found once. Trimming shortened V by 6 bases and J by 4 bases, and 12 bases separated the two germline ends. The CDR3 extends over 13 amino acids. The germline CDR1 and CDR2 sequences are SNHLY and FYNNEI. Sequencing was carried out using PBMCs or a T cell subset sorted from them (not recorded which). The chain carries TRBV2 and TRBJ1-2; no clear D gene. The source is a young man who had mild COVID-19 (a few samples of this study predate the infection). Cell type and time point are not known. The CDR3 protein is CASSFDGIYGYTF. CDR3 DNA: TGTGCCAGCAGCTTCGACGGAATCTATGGCTACACCTTC.